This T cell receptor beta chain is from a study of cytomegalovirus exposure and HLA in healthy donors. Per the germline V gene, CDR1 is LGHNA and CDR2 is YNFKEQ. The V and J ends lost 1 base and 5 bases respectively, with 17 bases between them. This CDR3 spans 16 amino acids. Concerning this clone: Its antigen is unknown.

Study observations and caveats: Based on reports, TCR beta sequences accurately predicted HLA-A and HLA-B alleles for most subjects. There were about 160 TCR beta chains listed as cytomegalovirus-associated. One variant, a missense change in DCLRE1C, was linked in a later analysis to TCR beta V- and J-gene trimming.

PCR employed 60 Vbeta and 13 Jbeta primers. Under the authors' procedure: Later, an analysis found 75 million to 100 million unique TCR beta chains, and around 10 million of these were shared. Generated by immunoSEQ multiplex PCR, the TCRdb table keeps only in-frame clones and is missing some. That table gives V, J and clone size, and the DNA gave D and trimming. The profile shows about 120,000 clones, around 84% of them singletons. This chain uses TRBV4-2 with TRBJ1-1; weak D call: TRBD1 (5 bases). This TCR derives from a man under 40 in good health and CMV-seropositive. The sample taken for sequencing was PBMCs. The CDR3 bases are TGTGCCAGCAGCCAAGGCGTGGGGACGGCGGGGACTGAAGCTTTCTTT. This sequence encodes CASSQGVGTAGTEAFF.